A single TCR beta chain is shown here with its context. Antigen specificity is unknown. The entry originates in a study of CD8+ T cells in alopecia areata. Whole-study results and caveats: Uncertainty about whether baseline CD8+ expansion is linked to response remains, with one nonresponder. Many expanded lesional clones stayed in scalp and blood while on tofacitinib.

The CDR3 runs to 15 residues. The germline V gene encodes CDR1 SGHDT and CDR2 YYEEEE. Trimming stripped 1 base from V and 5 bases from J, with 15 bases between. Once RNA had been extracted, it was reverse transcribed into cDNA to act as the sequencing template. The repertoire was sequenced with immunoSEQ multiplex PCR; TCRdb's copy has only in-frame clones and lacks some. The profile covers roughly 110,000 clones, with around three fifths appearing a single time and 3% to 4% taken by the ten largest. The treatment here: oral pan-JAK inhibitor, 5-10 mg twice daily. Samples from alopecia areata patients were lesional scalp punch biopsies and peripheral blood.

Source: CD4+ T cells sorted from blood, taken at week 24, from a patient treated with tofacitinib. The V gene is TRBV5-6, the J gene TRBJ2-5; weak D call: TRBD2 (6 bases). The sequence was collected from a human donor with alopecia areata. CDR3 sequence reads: CASSLRRGASETQYF. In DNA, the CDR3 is TGTGCCAGCAGCTTGAGGAGGGGCGCTTCGGAGACCCAGTACTTC.